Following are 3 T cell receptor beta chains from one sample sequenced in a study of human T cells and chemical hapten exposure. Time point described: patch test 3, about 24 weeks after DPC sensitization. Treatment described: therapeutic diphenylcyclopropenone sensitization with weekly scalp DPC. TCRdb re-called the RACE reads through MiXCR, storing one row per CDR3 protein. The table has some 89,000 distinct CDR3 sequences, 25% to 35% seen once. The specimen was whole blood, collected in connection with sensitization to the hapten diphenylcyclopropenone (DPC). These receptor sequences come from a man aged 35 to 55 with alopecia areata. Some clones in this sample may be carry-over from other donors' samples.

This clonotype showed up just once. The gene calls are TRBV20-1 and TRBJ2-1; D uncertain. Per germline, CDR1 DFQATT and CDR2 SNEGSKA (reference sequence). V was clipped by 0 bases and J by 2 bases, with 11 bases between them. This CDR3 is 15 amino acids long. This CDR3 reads CSARDHGRTYNEQFF. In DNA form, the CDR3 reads TGCAGTGCTAGAGATCATGGACGGACCTACAATGAGCAGTTCTTC.

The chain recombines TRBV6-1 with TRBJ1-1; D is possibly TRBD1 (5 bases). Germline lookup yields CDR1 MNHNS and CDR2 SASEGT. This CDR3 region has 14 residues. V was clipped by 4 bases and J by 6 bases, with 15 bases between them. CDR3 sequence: CASSVKGTPAEAFF. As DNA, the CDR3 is TGTGCCAGCAGTGTGAAGGGGACCCCGGCTGAAGCTTTCTTT.

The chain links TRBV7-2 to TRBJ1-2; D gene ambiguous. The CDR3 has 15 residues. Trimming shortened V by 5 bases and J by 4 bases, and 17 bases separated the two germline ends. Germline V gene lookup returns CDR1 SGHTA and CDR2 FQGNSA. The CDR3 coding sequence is TGTGCCAGCAGCCTAGGCGCCGCCCCAATCTATGGCTACACCTTC. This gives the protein CASSLGAAPIYGYTF.